This T cell receptor (beta chain) was identified during a study of cytomegalovirus exposure and HLA in healthy donors (dated by TCRdb to 2016 to 2017). With respect to the entire study: According to a later analysis, the approximately 120 validation repertoires were produced on the same platform as the roughly 600 repertoires of the first cohort. The aim of the study was to test whether cataloging public T cell receptors could identify signatures of past pathogen exposure. High-throughput TCR immunosequencing, statistical association of individual TCRs with disease status, and machine learning were combined to predict cytomegalovirus infection status. Besides the first cohort of under 700 subjects, a separate validation cohort made up of 120 or so different subjects was used. What the study reported, not specific to this receptor: A few of the identified cytomegalovirus-associated TCR beta chains were confirmed in vitro to be specific for cytomegalovirus antigens. Most TCR sequences were observed very rarely across donors, whereas some public TCRs were present in many individuals. The authors suggested that the approach could potentially be generalized to other disease states and immunological phenotypes. The validation cohort had no HLA typing available for a later analysis, so co-occurrence within that cohort was assessed over all 110 or so repertoires. A later analysis found that TCRs clustered in the first cohort also tended to co-occur in the 110 or so validation repertoires, with just under 95% of cluster scores above 0. A total of about 150 TCR beta chains were listed by the study as associated with cytomegalovirus. Cytomegalovirus status was reported to be diagnosed by the classifier with high specificity and sensitivity in both the original and validation cohorts.

According to the germline V gene, CDR1 reads SGHTA and CDR2 reads FQGNSA. V is shortened by 4 bases, J by 4 bases, and the region joining them spans 13 bases. Inclusive of the bounding cysteine and phenylalanine, the CDR3 is 15 residues long. Solely the CDR3 DNA is kept, with 45 bases framed from the first base. A remark on this clone: Its antigen specificity is not known. Base qualities were left out, and no much larger clone turns up one base away.

The donors belonged to the validation cohort of over a hundred subjects, which was separate from the roughly 700-subject first cohort. Library generation was performed with the immunoSEQ multiplex PCR assay. The study's processing was this. To diagnose cytomegalovirus status from the catalog of TCR beta chain sequences, a statistical classification framework was built. Not all clones reach the TCRdb copy of this immuneACCESS table, which keeps in-frame sequences only. Checked studies attribute under half of the gap to unresolved V genes and leave the rest unexplained. That table furnishes V, J and clone size, whereas the DNA furnished D and trimming. This sample gives approximately 230,000 clones in total; approximately 84% of them show up just once. The leading ten clones occupy around 12% of the sample.

This TCR came from a man younger than 35 in good health and CMV-seropositive. The chain was built from TRBV7-2 and TRBJ1-4; tentative D gene TRBD1, with 5 bases matching. Sequenced: PBMCs. The CDR3 region: CASSSQGSHNEKLFF. The DNA sequence is given as TGTGCCAGCAGCTCCCAGGGTTCCCATAATGAAAAACTGTTTTTT.